These 22 T cell receptor beta chains were sequenced from one sample in a study of blood T cell repertoires in COVID-19. Repertoires were generated with immunoSEQ multiplex PCR, while TCRdb's copy carries only in-frame clones and drops some. This table has approximately 340,000 clones, approximately 93% appearing once. Sequencing input: PBMCs or T cells enriched from blood (not recorded which). The receptors come from a woman aged 40 to 50 who had been exposed to COVID-19.

This chain uses TRBV4-2 with TRBJ1-2; D is undetermined. Germline CDR1 and CDR2: LGHNA and YNFKEQ. This CDR3 is built from 15 residues. Trimming left V 0 bases short and J 3 bases short, with 11 bases between. CDR3 nucleotides: TGTGCCAGCAGCCAAGATCAGGTGAAGGACTATGGCTACACCTTC. It yields the protein CASSQDQVKDYGYTF.

V usage is TRBV11-2 and J usage is TRBJ1-1; 10 bases agree with TRBD1. The CDR3 runs 13 residues. Germline CDR1 is SGHAT and CDR2 is FQNNGV. Trimming removed 4 bases from V and 10 bases from J; junction bases left unmatched: 6. As DNA, the CDR3 is TGTGCCAGCAGCTCGGGACAGGGGTTTGGAGCTTTCTTT. Residues: CASSSGQGFGAFF.

V gene TRBV19 combines with J gene TRBJ2-1, with a tentative D call TRBD2 (5 bases). Germline V gene sequence: CDR1 LNHDA, CDR2 SQIVND (reference sequence). The germline V and J ends were trimmed by 7 bases and 8 bases, with 21 bases remaining between them. This CDR3 is built from 15 residues. The CDR3 spells CASKSGGVLFDEQFF. CDR3 coding DNA: TGTGCCAGTAAAAGCGGTGGGGTTTTGTTTGATGAGCAGTTCTTC. The whole variable domain, remainder taken from reference TRBV19 and TRBJ2-1, is DGGITQSPKYLFRKEGQNVTLSCEQNLNHDAMYWYRQDPGQGLRLIYYSQIVNDFQKGDIAEGYSVSREKKESFPLTVTSAQKNPTAFYLCASKSGGVLFDEQFFGPGTRLTVL.

The rearrangement uses TRBV7-9 and TRBJ2-5; 9 bases line up with TRBD1. Germline CDR1 and CDR2: SEHNR and FQNEAQ (reference sequence). Trimming at V came to 5 bases and at J to 1 base, leaving 11 bases not matched to a gene. The CDR3 has 17 amino acids. The CDR3, as DNA: TGTGCCAGCAGCAACCGGGACAGGGATACCTCCCAAGAGACCCAGTACTTC. It yields the protein CASSNRDRDTSQETQYF. Looking up the rest from reference TRBV7-9 and TRBJ2-5 gives the full variable domain: DTGVSQNPRHKITKRGQNVTFRCDPISEHNRLYWYRQTLGQGPEFLTYFQNEAQLEKSRLLSDRFSAERPKGSFSTLEIQRTEQGDSAMYLCASSNRDRDTSQETQYFGPGTRLLVL.

This chain connects TRBV5-1 to TRBJ2-3; D is ambiguous. V dropped 5 bases and J dropped 2 bases, with 12 bases sitting between them. Germline values: CDR1 SGHRS, CDR2 YFSETQ. The CDR3 extends over 14 amino acids. The CDR3 sequence: CASRLLLPTDTQYF. The CDR3 nucleotides are TGCGCCAGCAGGCTCCTACTACCCACAGATACGCAGTATTTT.

This chain links TRBV2 with TRBJ1-2; D call uncertain. From germline, CDR1 is SNHLY and CDR2 FYNNEI. V was clipped by 1 base and J by 11 bases, with 17 bases between them. This CDR3 region has 14 residues. For the CDR3, the DNA is TGTGCCAGCAGTGAAGTGGGCGGGCCCCTGGGATACACCTTC. This sequence encodes CASSEVGGPLGYTF.

J is TRBJ1-4 and V is TRBV5-5; possible D gene TRBD1, 5 bases. Germline V gene data show CDR1 as SGHKS and CDR2 as YYEKEE (reference sequence). Deletions cut 0 bases from V and 6 bases from J, with 15 bases between. The CDR3 spans 16 residues. Written as DNA, the CDR3 is TGTGCCAGCAGCTTGGTTTCGGCAGGGTGGGATGAAAAACTGTTTTTT. Translated: CASSLVSAGWDEKLFF.

J is TRBJ2-3 and V is TRBV5-1, with D perhaps matching TRBD1 (5 bases). Germline V gives CDR1 SGHRS, CDR2 YFSETQ. CDR3 length: 13 amino acids. Trimming left V 5 bases short and J 0 bases short, with 7 bases between. The CDR3 nucleotides are TGCGCCAGCAGTGGGGCTAGCACAGATACGCAGTATTTT. Protein: CASSGASTDTQYF.

The V and J genes are TRBV5-4 and TRBJ1-5; 8 nucleotides line up with TRBD1. J gave up 7 bases and V 4 bases, and 10 bases lay outside the gene matches. The CDR3 consists of 15 residues. Looked up from germline, CDR1 is SGHNT and CDR2 is YYREEE (reference sequence). The chain's CDR3 is CASSASGQAPQPQHF. Written as DNA, the CDR3 is TGTGCCAGCAGCGCATCGGGACAGGCACCGCAGCCCCAGCATTTT.

This chain uses TRBV10-1 with TRBJ2-1; TRBD2 aligns across 8 bases. The germline CDR1 and CDR2 sequences are WNHNN and SYGVQD (reference sequence). CDR3 length equals 17 residues. J lost 6 bases, V lost 6 bases, and 16 bases had no gene match. The CDR3, as DNA: TGCGCCAGCAGGTTCGTAGGAGCGGGGGATTTGGGCAATGAGCAGTTCTTC. It translates to CASRFVGAGDLGNEQFF.

This clone has only one observation. The chain recombines TRBV10-3 with TRBJ2-2; D is unresolved. This CDR3 region has 12 residues. V gave up 3 bases and J gave up 6 bases, with 5 bases separating them. CDR1 ENHRY and CDR2 SYGVKD come from the germline V gene. For the CDR3, the DNA is TGTGCCATCAGTGAATTCTCCGGGGAGCTGTTTTTT. Protein: CAISEFSGELFF.

This clone was seen just once. The chain links TRBV12-3 or TRBV12-4 to TRBJ2-1; TRBD2 matches at 7 bases. The CDR3 is 13 residues long. The V and J ends lost 5 bases and 10 bases, in that order; junction bases with no gene match: 8. The CDR3: CASSPPARGEQFF. The CDR3 DNA is TGTGCCAGCAGTCCTCCCGCGCGGGGGGAGCAGTTCTTC.

The chain links TRBV2 to TRBJ1-6; TRBD1 agrees at 9 bases. J gave up 8 bases and V 4 bases, and 3 bases lay outside the gene matches. Germline CDR1 and CDR2: SNHLY and FYNNEI. The CDR3 has 14 amino acids. CDR3 in DNA: TGTGCCAGCAGTGCCGACAGGGGGGATTCACCCCTCCACTTT. Protein sequence: CASSADRGDSPLHF.

This clone was counted a few times. The chain links TRBV2 to TRBJ2-5; 9 bases are shared with TRBD1. The CDR3 consists of 17 residues. The ends lost 4 bases at V and 1 base at J; junction bases unmatched: 10. In germline, CDR1 is SNHLY, CDR2 FYNNEI. The CDR3 nucleotides read TGTGCCAGCAGTGGGGGTCTGGGACAGGGACTCCAAGAGACCCAGTACTTC. It codes for CASSGGLGQGLQETQYF.

On this clone: Other DNA sequences within the sample encode an identical CDR3. This chain joins TRBV6-5 and TRBJ1-1, with D perhaps matching TRBD1 (5 bases). Trimming stripped 5 bases from V and 4 bases from J, with 11 bases between. This CDR3 comprises 13 residues. CDR1 and CDR2 (germline): MNHEY, SVGAGI. CDR3 residues: CASSPQGTTEAFF. CDR3 DNA sequence: TGTGCCAGCAGTCCGCAGGGTACCACTGAAGCTTTCTTT.

With regard to this clone: The germline gene is not matched at one end of the junction; a read error may be the cause. The chain joins TRBV3-1 (or the pseudogene TRBV3-2) to TRBJ1-2, with 8 bases that match TRBD1. The germline gives CDR1 LGHDT, CDR2 YNNKEL (reference sequence). The CDR3 extends over 13 amino acids. The CDR3 loop reads CASSEDRVHGYTF. The CDR3 DNA reads as TGTGCCAGCAGCGAGGACAGGGTGCATGGTTACACCTTC.

This clone came up once. This sequence joins TRBV18 and TRBJ1-4; D is possibly TRBD1 (5 bases). This CDR3 has 15 amino acids. V lost 6 bases to trimming and J lost 1 base, with 12 bases between them. Germline assignment: CDR1 KGHSH and CDR2 LQKENI. CDR3 coding DNA: TGTGCCAGCTCGCTTCAGGGAGGAACTAATGAAAAACTGTTTTTT. Amino acid sequence: CASSLQGGTNEKLFF.

This clone was counted only a few times. This chain uses TRBV5-1 with TRBJ2-7; maybe TRBD1 (5 bases). V lost 0 bases to trimming and J lost 5 bases, with 12 bases between them. The CDR3 spans 14 residues. Germline CDR1 and CDR2: SGHRS and YFSETQ. CDR3 sequence: CASSLGTNLDEQYF. For the CDR3, the DNA is TGCGCCAGCAGCTTGGGGACAAACCTAGACGAGCAGTACTTC.

The chain combines TRBV7-6 with TRBJ1-1, with D uncertain. The CDR3 length is 15 residues. CDR1 is SGHVS, CDR2 FNYEAQ, per germline. The ends were cut back, 5 bases at V and 6 bases at J, with 19 bases in the middle. In DNA form, the CDR3 reads TGTGCCAGCAGCAATCTCGGGAGAAAGATCGCTGAAGCTTTCTTT. Protein product: CASSNLGRKIAEAFF.

This clone was picked up one time. This chain joins TRBV5-5 and TRBJ1-3; D uncertain. CDR3 length equals 15 residues. V shed 1 base and J shed 0 bases, with 8 bases lying between them. The germline gives CDR1 SGHKS, CDR2 YYEKEE (reference sequence). CDR3 coding DNA: TGTGCCAGCAGCTTGACAGTGAGCTCTGGAAACACCATATATTTT. Protein sequence: CASSLTVSSGNTIYF.

The J gene is TRBJ1-1, the V gene TRBV24-1; tentative D call: TRBD1 (5 bases). Germline V gene data show CDR1 as KGHDR and CDR2 as SFDVKD. The germline V and J ends were trimmed by 0 bases and 6 bases, with 19 bases remaining between them. The CDR3 spans 17 residues. CDR3 DNA: TGTGCCACCAGTGATTTGCGGGGTTGGAGGGGCTTGGCTGAAGCTTTCTTT. As protein: CATSDLRGWRGLAEAFF.

This rearrangement joins TRBV10-1 to TRBJ1-2; TRBD1 agrees at 7 bases. The CDR3 extends over 17 amino acids. Per the germline V gene, CDR1 is WNHNN and CDR2 is SYGVQD (reference sequence). The V gene end was trimmed by 3 bases and the J gene end by 4 bases; junction bases not matched to a gene: 14. CDR3 DNA sequence: TGCGCCAGCAGTGACCTGACCGGGACAGTCCCGACCTATGGCTACACCTTC. Its translation is CASSDLTGTVPTYGYTF.